The 21 T cell receptor beta chains below all came from one sample that was sequenced in a study of T cell responses to AZD1222 COVID-19 vaccine. TCRdb's table, derived via immunoSEQ multiplex PCR, lists solely in-frame clones and lacks some. The sample records 130,000 to 150,000 clones, approximately 90% being singletons. The starting material was peripheral blood, obtained on day 0 of AZD1222 vaccination. The receptors come from an adult in good health.

The chain combines TRBV3-1 (or the pseudogene TRBV3-2) with TRBJ2-6; no definite D call. Germline V CDR1 and CDR2: LGHDT, YNNKEL (reference sequence). CDR3 length: 14 amino acids. Trimming removed 7 bases at V and 0 bases at J, with 7 bases between. CDR3 DNA: TGTGCCAGCAATATAGGCTCTGGGGCCAACGTCCTGACTTTC. It is translated as CASNIGSGANVLTF.

V and J are TRBV2 and TRBJ1-1; D uncertain. CDR1 SNHLY and CDR2 FYNNEI come from the germline V gene. The CDR3 has 14 amino acids. The V and J ends lost 3 bases and 8 bases respectively, with 16 bases between them. CDR3 sequence (DNA): TGTGCCAGCAGTGACCGGACGTCTGCTGAGGAAGCTTTCTTT. This encodes CASSDRTSAEEAFF.

This chain connects TRBV19 to TRBJ2-3; no reliable D call. V lost 3 bases to trimming and J lost 3 bases, with 7 bases between them. Germline-derived CDR1 and CDR2 are LNHDA and SQIVND (reference sequence). The CDR3 covers 13 residues. CDR3 residues: CASSITATDTQYF. As DNA, the CDR3 is TGTGCCAGTAGTATCACGGCGACAGATACGCAGTATTTT.

The V and J genes are TRBV7-6 and TRBJ2-2; 7 positions agree with TRBD1. The germline V gene has CDR1 SGHVS and CDR2 FNYEAQ. V was pared by 1 base and J by 4 bases, with 6 bases of the junction left unmatched. CDR3 length equals 16 residues. As DNA, the CDR3 is TGTGCCAGCAGCTTAGGACAGGGTGGGATCACCGGGGAGCTGTTTTTT. This sequence encodes CASSLGQGGITGELFF.

J is TRBJ1-1 and V is TRBV18, with a weak D call TRBD1 (6 bases). The CDR3 length is 15 residues. Trimming shortened V by 6 bases and J by 0 bases, and 14 bases separated the two germline ends. CDR1 is KGHSH, CDR2 LQKENI, per germline. The CDR3 region is CASSAGTHMNTEAFF. The CDR3 nucleotides read TGTGCCAGCTCGGCCGGGACACACATGAACACTGAAGCTTTCTTT. The full variable domain, completed using reference TRBV18 and TRBJ1-1, is NAGVMQNPRHLVRRRGQEARLRCSPMKGHSHVYWYRQLPEEGLKFMVYLQKENIIDESGMPKERFSAEFPKEGPSILRIQQVVRGDSAAYFCASSAGTHMNTEAFFGQGTRLTVV.

The genes are TRBV3-1 (or the pseudogene TRBV3-2) and TRBJ2-6; D gene uncertain. CDR3 length: 15 amino acids. Trimming stripped 2 bases from V and 1 base from J, with 6 bases between. Germline CDR1 is LGHDT and CDR2 is YNNKEL (reference sequence). DNA for the CDR3: TGTGCCAGCAGCCAATTCACGTCTGGGGCCAACGTCCTGACTTTC. Translation gives CASSQFTSGANVLTF.

V usage is TRBV24-1 and J usage is TRBJ1-2; the D gene is possibly TRBD1 (6 bases). The CDR3 has 14 amino acids. From germline, CDR1 is KGHDR and CDR2 SFDVKD. Trimming left V 3 bases short and J 2 bases short, with 9 bases between. For the CDR3, the DNA is TGTGCCACCAGTGATATTACAGGGAACTATGGCTACACCTTC. This sequence encodes CATSDITGNYGYTF.

V is TRBV29-1 and J is TRBJ1-4, with D unclear. The CDR3 is 12 residues long. With 4 bases removed from V and 7 bases from J, the gap between germline ends came to 10 bases. Germline lookup yields CDR1 SQVTM and CDR2 ANQGSEA. CDR3 DNA sequence: TGCAGCGTTGGTCGGACTCTTGAAAAACTGTTTTTT. Protein: CSVGRTLEKLFF.

The V and J genes are TRBV3-1 (or the pseudogene TRBV3-2) and TRBJ2-3; no reliable D call. The germline gives CDR1 LGHDT, CDR2 YNNKEL (reference sequence). The V end lost 4 bases, the J end lost 6 bases, and 8 bases lay between the germline ends. This CDR3 comprises 12 residues. The CDR3 bases are TGTGCCAGCAGCCTGTTCGGTGATACGCAGTATTTT. Protein: CASSLFGDTQYF.

This chain links TRBV30 with TRBJ1-5; D may be TRBD1 (6 bases). The germline V gene has CDR1 GTSNPN and CDR2 SVGIG (reference sequence). Deletions cut 0 bases from V and 6 bases from J, with 12 bases between. The CDR3 length is 14 residues. The CDR3 DNA reads TGTGCCTGGAGTGTGGGGCAGGGGACTCAGCCCCAGCATTTT. It codes for CAWSVGQGTQPQHF.

The gene calls are TRBV6-5 and TRBJ1-2; tentatively, D is TRBD1 (6 bases). This CDR3 contains 15 residues. Looked up from germline, CDR1 is MNHEY and CDR2 is SVGAGI. Trimming removed 5 bases at V and 1 base at J, with 14 bases between. The CDR3 nucleotides are TGTGCCAGCAGTCTAAAGGACAGTGATAACTATGGCTACACCTTC. It specifies CASSLKDSDNYGYTF.

V and J are TRBV28 and TRBJ1-2; the D gene is possibly TRBD1 (5 bases). The CDR3 sequence is 13 residues long. Germline CDR1 is MDHEN and CDR2 is SYDVKM. V lost 5 bases, J lost 2 bases, and 9 bases lay in between. The CDR3 loop reads CASSVQGNYGYTF. As DNA, the CDR3 is TGTGCCAGCAGTGTTCAGGGAAACTATGGCTACACCTTC.

This sequence joins TRBV11-1 and TRBJ2-1; 7 nucleotides agree with TRBD1. Germline lookup yields CDR1 SGHAT and CDR2 FQDESV (reference sequence). The J segment lost 12 bases and the V segment lost 1 base, leaving 6 bases of the junction unmatched. The length of the CDR3 is 13 residues. CDR3 nucleotides: TGTGCCAGCAGCTTAGACAGGGGAGTTGTGCAGTTCTTC. Amino acids: CASSLDRGVVQFF.

DNA of the CDR3: TGTGCCAGCAGCTTGTTCGGGGGAATAGCGGGACAAGAGACCCAGTACTTC. It encodes CASSLFGGIAGQETQYF. The chain combines TRBV5-5 with TRBJ2-5; 8 positions match TRBD2. Germline V gene lookup returns CDR1 SGHKS and CDR2 YYEKEE (reference sequence). This CDR3 comprises 17 residues. Trimming at V came to 1 base and at J to 2 bases, leaving 10 bases not matched to a gene.

This clone was seen a few times. CDR3 DNA: TGTGCCAGCAGCGCTCTAGCGGCCGGGTACAATGAGCAGTTCTTC. Its translation is CASSALAAGYNEQFF. The rearrangement uses TRBV2 and TRBJ2-1; 7 bases map to TRBD2. Germline V lookup: CDR1 SNHLY, CDR2 FYNNEI. This CDR3 spans 15 amino acids. V was clipped by 6 bases and J by 4 bases; unmatched bases: 9.

The chain couples TRBV28 to TRBJ1-2; D possibly corresponds to TRBD1 (6 bases). V was clipped by 6 bases and J by 8 bases, with 22 bases between them. CDR3 length: 15 amino acids. Germline V gives CDR1 MDHEN, CDR2 SYDVKM. This chain's CDR3 is CASRIQGHDGRGYTF. In DNA form, the CDR3 reads TGTGCCAGCAGGATTCAGGGACACGACGGTCGGGGCTACACCTTC.

The chain is built from TRBV4-3 and TRBJ2-1, with D maybe TRBD2 (7 bases). V was clipped by 3 bases and J by 7 bases, with 19 bases between them. Per germline, CDR1 LGHNA and CDR2 YSLEER. The length of the CDR3 is 16 residues. Here the CDR3 DNA reads TGCGCCAGCAGCCAGGTGGGGGGGGGCGCGGGAAATGAGCAGTTCTTC. It specifies CASSQVGGGAGNEQFF.

The chain is built from TRBV7-2 and TRBJ2-2, with 7 bases matching TRBD1. The CDR3 is made up of 13 amino acids. From germline, CDR1 is SGHTA and CDR2 FQGNSA. The V gene end was trimmed by 8 bases and the J gene end by 4 bases; junction bases not matched to a gene: 4. CDR3 sequence reads: CASSSGGTGELFF. The CDR3 DNA reads as TGTGCCAGCTCATCAGGGGGCACCGGGGAGCTGTTTTTT.

As regards this clone: A much larger clone lies a single base off, so this may be a read error. This CDR3 is also generated by other DNA sequences in the sample. The gene calls are TRBV6-4 and TRBJ2-7; 12 bases fit TRBD1. The V gene's germline CDR1 is MRHNA and CDR2 SNTAGT. The CDR3 totals 13 residues. CDR3 sequence: CASRDRGLYEQYF. The CDR3 DNA reads as TGTGCTAGCAGGGACAGGGGGCTCTACGAGCAGTACTTC.

The V and J genes are TRBV7-2 and TRBJ1-2; 11 nucleotides match TRBD1. The V gene's germline CDR1 is SGHTA and CDR2 FQGNSA. The CDR3 extends over 14 amino acids. V lost 3 bases, J lost 7 bases, and 4 bases stayed unmatched. The CDR3 here is CASSLDRGRSGYTF. For the CDR3, the DNA is TGTGCCAGCAGCTTGGACAGGGGGCGGAGTGGCTACACCTTC.

V is TRBV14 and J is TRBJ1-3; D not certain. Trimming removed 0 bases from V and 2 bases from J, with 2 bases in between. The germline V gene encodes CDR1 SGHDN and CDR2 FVKESK. The CDR3 extends over 13 amino acids. The CDR3 region has the DNA TGTGCCAGCAGCCAAGATCCTGGAAACACCATATATTTT. Residues: CASSQDPGNTIYF.